Listed below are T cell receptor beta chains from one sample, sequenced in a study of blood T cell repertoires in COVID-19. Produced via immunoSEQ multiplex PCR; TCRdb's table is partial and in-frame only. The sample includes some 80,000 clones, around 78% seen only once; the top ten take about 15%. Source material: peripheral blood. The receptor source for this set is a human donor in a cohort sampled during active COVID-19. CDR3s include the opening cysteine and the closing phenylalanine or tryptophan. Clone sizes are given selectively: once, few, many, or a class where the clone is expanded.

V,size,CDR3
TRBV6-1,NA,CASSDGTGDNQPQHF
TRBV12-3/TRBV12-4,NA,CAISSGTRAFF
TRBV4-1,NA,CASSQDRGAGNEQFF
TRBV28,once,CASSFSRGQGVTYEQYF
TRBV30,NA,CAWSGIGTGDPHEAFF
TRBV6-5,NA,CASSFASGTYNEQFF
TRBV5-6,NA,CASSLGQLGTEAFF
TRBV3-1/TRBV3-2,NA,CASSPTGLNAGELFF
TRBV2,NA,CASSELGTASSSGNTIYF
TRBV6-5,NA,CASRRTGVEKLFF
TRBV9,NA,CASSVGGTNQPQHF
TRBV28,NA,CASSLLATTVGAFF
TRBV6-5,NA,CASSYFGTAEAFF
TRBV9,NA,CASSVESGASNYGYTF
TRBV14,NA,CASSQEGAWGTEAFF
TRBV7-2,NA,CASSPWRGASYEQYF
TRBV6-6,NA,CASSYSQGFDSPLHF
TRBV6-1,NA,CASSEADGQAYSPLHF
TRBV10-3,few,CATQREGNLQETQYF
TRBV9,NA,CASSAGTYYNEQFF
TRBV30,NA,CAGTGGAYEQYF
TRBV19,NA,CASIRPDTDTQYF
TRBV6-2/TRBV6-3,NA,CASSALQGKGTGELFF
TRBV7-6,NA,CASSTGSGSYNEQFF
TRBV7-3,NA,CASSTTGTGVYGYTF
TRBV3-1/TRBV3-2,NA,CASSHPGLGTSTDTQYF
TRBV19,NA,CASSPGSGDTQYF
TRBV27,NA,CASRDTGWSEQFF
TRBV12-3/TRBV12-4,NA,CASSPTPNTEAFF
TRBV5-1,NA,CASSLDDRGSGNTIYF
TRBV27,NA,CASSLSWQPGSSYNSPLHF
TRBV5-6,once,CASSLGALRAGELFF
TRBV29-1,NA,CSVQTQASSWAFTDTQYF
TRBV5-1,once,CASSTDRTEDSPLHF
TRBV9,NA,CASSHNTGSLTSYEQFF
TRBV2,NA,CASNTGLSYNEQFF
TRBV9,NA,CASSTGTGYGNTIYF
TRBV5-3,NA,CARSLACRARTEAFF
TRBV5-4,few,CASSFPGLAGQETQYF
TRBV7-6,NA,CASSLEAGTGGWETQYF
TRBV13,NA,CASRSKGQGVSPLHF
TRBV9,NA,CASSVVAGGPTGELFF
TRBV27,NA,CASSRRGTGDSPLHF
TRBV6-1,NA,CASSEEGPQGSFYNEQFF
TRBV19,NA,CASSIGTGPYEQYF
TRBV5-1,NA,CASSLAGVPNQPQHF
TRBV10-1,NA,CASNKTGFKQFF
TRBV7-9,NA,CASSYLREKLFF